The clone carrying this T cell receptor beta chain was counted a single time. What it binds is unknown. The data originate from a study of brain T cells in children with intractable seizures. Measured with immunoSEQ multiplex PCR; TCRdb has only the in-frame clones, and not every one. This sample has 110,000 or so clones, with approximately 94% found just once. The CDR3 runs to 15 residues. CDR1 is MGHRA and CDR2 is YSYEKL in the germline V gene. Trimming removed 1 base from V and 7 bases from J; junction bases left unmatched: 5. Study-level findings and limits: Viral specificity was inferred only from CDR3 similarity; HCMV serostatus was unknown. Pre- and post-surgery blood differed in depth, so pre-surgery absences may be undersampling.

Only cases whose brain tissue showed the highest T cell transcript signatures were sequenced. At least one anti-epileptic drug was given before surgery. This clonotype was obtained from a boy younger than two with hemimegalencephaly and intractable seizures. The sequencing here drew on peripheral blood, taken at surgery. This rearrangement joins TRBV4-1 to TRBJ1-2; 11 bases align to TRBD1. The CDR3 protein is CASSQGGQGARGYTF. The CDR3 DNA is TGCGCCAGCAGCCAAGGCGGACAGGGGGCGCGTGGCTACACCTTC.